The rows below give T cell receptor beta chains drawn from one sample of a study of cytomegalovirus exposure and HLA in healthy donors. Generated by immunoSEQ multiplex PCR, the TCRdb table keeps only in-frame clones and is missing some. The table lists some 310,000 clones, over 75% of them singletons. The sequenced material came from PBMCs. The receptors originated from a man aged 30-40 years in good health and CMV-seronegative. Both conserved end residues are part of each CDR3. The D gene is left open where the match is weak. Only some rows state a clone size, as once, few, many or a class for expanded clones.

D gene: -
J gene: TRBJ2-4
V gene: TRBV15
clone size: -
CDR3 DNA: TGTGCCACCAGCAGAGATCGAAACATTCAGTACTTC
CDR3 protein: CATSRDRNIQYF

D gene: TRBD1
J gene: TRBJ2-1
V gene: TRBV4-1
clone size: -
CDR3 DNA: TGCGCCAGCAGCCAAGATCGAGGACAGGGGGCGAAAAATGAGCAGTTCTTC
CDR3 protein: CASSQDRGQGAKNEQFF

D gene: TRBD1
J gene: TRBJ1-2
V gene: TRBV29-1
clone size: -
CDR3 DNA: TGCAGCGTTTGGACAGGGGGCAGCTATGGCTACACCTTC
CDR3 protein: CSVWTGGSYGYTF

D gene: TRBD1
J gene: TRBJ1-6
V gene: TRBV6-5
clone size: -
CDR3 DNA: TGTGCCAGCAGTTACGGGGACAGTAATTCACCCCTCCACTTT
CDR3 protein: CASSYGDSNSPLHF

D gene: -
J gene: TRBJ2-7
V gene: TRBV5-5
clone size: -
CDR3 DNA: TGTGCCAGCAGCTTGGAGGCCCTATTGGGAGACGAGCAGTACTTC
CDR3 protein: CASSLEALLGDEQYF

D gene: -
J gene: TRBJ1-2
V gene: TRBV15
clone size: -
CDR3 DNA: TGTGCCACCAGCACCTTTGGGACTGGGCGAGGCTACACCTTC
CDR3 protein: CATSTFGTGRGYTF

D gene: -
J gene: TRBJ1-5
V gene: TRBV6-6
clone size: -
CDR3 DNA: TGTGCCAGCAGCCACAGGGTTTTAAGCAATCAGCCCCAGCATTTT
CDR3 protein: CASSHRVLSNQPQHF

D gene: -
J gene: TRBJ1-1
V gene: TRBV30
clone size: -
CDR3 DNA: TGTGCCTGGAGTGTACTTAGGAGTACTGAAGCTTTCTTT
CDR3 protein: CAWSVLRSTEAFF

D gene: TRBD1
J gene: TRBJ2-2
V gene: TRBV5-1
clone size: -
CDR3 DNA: TGCGCCAGCAGCTTATACGGGACAGGGGCCGGGGAGCTGTTTTTT
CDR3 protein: CASSLYGTGAGELFF

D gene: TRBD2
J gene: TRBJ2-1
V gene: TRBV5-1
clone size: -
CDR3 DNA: TGCGCCAGCAGCTTGGCCTGGCGGGGGGGCACGGATGAGCAGTTCTTC
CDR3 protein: CASSLAWRGGTDEQFF

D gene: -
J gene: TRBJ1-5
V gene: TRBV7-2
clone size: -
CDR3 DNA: TGTGCCAGCAGCCTAGAGGCGGGCAATCAGCCCCAGCATTTT
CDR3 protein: CASSLEAGNQPQHF

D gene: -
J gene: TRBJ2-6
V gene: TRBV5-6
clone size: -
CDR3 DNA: TGTGCCAGCAGCTTGGAGGGGGCTGGGGCCAACGTCCTGACTTTC
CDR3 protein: CASSLEGAGANVLTF

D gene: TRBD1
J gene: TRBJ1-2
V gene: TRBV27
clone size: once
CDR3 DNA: TGTGCCAGCAGTTTATTGGGACAGGGGGCGAATGGCTACACCTTC
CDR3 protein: CASSLLGQGANGYTF

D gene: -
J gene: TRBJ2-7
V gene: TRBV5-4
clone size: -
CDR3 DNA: TGTGCCAGCAGTCACCGGGACAACTACGAGCAGTACTTC
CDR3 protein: CASSHRDNYEQYF

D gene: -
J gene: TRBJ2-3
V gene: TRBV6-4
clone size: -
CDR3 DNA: TGTGCCAGCCCTAGGGGCAGGCCTCAGAGTACAGATACGCAGTATTTT
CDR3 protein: CASPRGRPQSTDTQYF

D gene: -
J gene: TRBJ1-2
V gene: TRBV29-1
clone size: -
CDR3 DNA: TGCAGCGTGACTTCAGGGGTTGAGGACACCTTC
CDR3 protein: CSVTSGVEDTF

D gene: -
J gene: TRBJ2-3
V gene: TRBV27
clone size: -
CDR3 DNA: TGTGCCAGCAGTTTACTTGGGGGCTCGCAGTATTTT
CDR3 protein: CASSLLGGSQYF

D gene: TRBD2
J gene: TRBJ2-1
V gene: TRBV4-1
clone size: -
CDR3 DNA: TGCGCCAGCAGCCAAGCGCTAGCGGGGGGGCCGGGATCCTACAATGAGCAGTTCTTC
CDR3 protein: CASSQALAGGPGSYNEQFF

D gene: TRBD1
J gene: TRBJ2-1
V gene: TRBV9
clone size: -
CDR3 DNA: TGTGCCAGCAGCGTGACAGGGAAAGGGAATGAGCAGTTCTTC
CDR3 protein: CASSVTGKGNEQFF

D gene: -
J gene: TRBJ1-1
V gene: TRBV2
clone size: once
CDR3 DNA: TGTGCCAGCAGCCAACAGAACACTGAAGCTTTCTTT
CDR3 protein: CASSQQNTEAFF

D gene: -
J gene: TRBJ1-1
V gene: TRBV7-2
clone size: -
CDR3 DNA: TGTGCCAGCAGGGGCGGACACCGGAACACTGAAGCTTTCTTT
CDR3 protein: CASRGGHRNTEAFF

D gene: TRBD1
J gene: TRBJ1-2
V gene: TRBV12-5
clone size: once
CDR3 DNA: TGTGCTAGTGGTTTGGTAAATCAGGGGGCTAAAACTAACTATGGCTACACCTTC
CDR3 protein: CASGLVNQGAKTNYGYTF

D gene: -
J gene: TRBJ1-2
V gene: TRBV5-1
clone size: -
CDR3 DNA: TGCGCCAGCAGCAAGGACAGTACCTATGGCTACACCTTC
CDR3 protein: CASSKDSTYGYTF

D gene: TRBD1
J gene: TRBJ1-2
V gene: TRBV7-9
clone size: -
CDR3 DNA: TGTGCCAGCAGCCTGACAGGGGCTAACTATGGCTACACCTTC
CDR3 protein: CASSLTGANYGYTF

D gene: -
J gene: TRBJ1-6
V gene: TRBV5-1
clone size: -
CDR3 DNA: TGCGCCAGCAGCTTGGGTACAGGGAATTCACCCCTCCACTTT
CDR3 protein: CASSLGTGNSPLHF

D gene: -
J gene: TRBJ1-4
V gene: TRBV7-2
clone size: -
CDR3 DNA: TGTGCCAGCAGTTGGTGGGGAGGGCCTCAAGAAAAACTGTTTTTT
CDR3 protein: CASSWWGGPQEKLFF

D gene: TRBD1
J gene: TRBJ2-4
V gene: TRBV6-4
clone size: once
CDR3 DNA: TGTGCCAGCAGCCTCGACAGGGGAGACATTCAGTACTTC
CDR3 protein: CASSLDRGDIQYF